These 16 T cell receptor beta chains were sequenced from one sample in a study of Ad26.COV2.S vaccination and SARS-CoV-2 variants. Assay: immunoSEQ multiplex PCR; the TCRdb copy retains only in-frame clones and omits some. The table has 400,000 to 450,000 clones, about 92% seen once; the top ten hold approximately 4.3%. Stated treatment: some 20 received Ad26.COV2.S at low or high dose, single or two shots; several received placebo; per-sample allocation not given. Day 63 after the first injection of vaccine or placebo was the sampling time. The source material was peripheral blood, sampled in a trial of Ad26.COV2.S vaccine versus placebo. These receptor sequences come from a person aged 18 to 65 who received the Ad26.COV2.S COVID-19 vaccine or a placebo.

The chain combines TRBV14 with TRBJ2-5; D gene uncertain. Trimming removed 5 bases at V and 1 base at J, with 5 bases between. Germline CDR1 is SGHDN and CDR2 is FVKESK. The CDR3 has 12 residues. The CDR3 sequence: CASSAVQETQYF. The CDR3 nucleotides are TGTGCCAGCAGCGCGGTCCAAGAGACCCAGTACTTC.

The CDR3 protein is CASSLSGLAKNTGELFF. CDR3 coding DNA: TGCGCCAGCAGCTTGAGTGGACTAGCGAAGAACACCGGGGAGCTGTTTTTT. The V call is TRBV5-1, the J call TRBJ2-2; 9 nucleotides agree with TRBD2. This CDR3 has 17 amino acids. Germline-derived CDR1 and CDR2 are SGHRS and YFSETQ. J was trimmed by 1 base and V by 1 base; bases with no gene match: 5.

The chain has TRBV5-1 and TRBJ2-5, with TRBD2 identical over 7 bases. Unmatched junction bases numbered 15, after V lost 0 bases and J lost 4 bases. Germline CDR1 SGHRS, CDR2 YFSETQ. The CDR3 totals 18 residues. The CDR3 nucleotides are TGCGCCAGCAGCTTGGGGTCAAGGGGTGCGGGAGCAAGAGAGACCCAGTACTTC. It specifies CASSLGSRGAGARETQYF.

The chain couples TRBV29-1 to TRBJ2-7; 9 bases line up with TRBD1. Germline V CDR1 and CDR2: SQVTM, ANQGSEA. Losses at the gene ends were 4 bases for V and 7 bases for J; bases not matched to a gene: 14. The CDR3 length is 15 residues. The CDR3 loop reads CSVGGRDRVPFEQYF. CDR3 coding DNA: TGCAGCGTTGGAGGAAGGGACAGGGTACCTTTTGAGCAGTACTTC.

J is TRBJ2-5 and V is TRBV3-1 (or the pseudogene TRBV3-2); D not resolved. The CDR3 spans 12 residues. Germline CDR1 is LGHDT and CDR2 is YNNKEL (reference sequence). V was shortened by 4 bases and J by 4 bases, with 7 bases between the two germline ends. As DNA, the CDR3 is TGTGCCAGCAGCCTATTTGGAGAGACCCAGTACTTC. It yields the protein CASSLFGETQYF.

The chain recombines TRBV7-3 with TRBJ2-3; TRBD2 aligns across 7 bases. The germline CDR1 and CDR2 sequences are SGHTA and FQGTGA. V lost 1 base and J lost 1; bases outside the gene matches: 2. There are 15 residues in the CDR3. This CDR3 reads CASSLSGSRTDTQYF. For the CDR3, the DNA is TGTGCCAGCAGCTTAAGCGGGAGCCGCACAGATACGCAGTATTTT.

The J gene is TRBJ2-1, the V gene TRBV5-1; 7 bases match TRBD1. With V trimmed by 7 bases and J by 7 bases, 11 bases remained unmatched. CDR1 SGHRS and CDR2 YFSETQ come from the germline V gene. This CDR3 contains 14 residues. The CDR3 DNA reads TGCGCCAGCTCTCCTGACAGGGATGTGAATGAGCAGTTCTTC. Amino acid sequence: CASSPDRDVNEQFF.

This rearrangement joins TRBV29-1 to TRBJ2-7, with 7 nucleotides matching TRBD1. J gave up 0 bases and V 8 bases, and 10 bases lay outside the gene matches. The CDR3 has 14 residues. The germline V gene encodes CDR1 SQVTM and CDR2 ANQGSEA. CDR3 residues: CSSEAGGSSYEQYF. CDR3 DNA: TGCAGCTCCGAAGCAGGGGGTAGCTCCTACGAGCAGTACTTC.

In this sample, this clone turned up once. The CDR3 reads CASSEANPYNEQFF. For the CDR3, the DNA is TGTGCCAGCAGTGAAGCAAACCCTTACAATGAGCAGTTCTTC. The chain recombines TRBV6-1 with TRBJ2-1; D is ambiguous. V shed 0 bases and J shed 4 bases, with 7 bases lying between them. The CDR3 sequence is 14 residues long. Germline values: CDR1 MNHNS, CDR2 SASEGT.

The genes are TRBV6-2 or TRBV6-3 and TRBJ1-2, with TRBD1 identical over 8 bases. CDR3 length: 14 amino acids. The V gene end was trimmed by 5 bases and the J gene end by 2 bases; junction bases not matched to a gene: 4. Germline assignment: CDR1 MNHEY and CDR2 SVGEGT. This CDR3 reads CASSRGQGNYGYTF. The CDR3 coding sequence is TGTGCCAGCAGTCGTGGACAGGGCAACTATGGCTACACCTTC.

The CDR3 bases are TGTGCCAGCAGTCAACCTAACGAGCAGTACTTC. This translates into CASSQPNEQYF. V and J are TRBV28 and TRBJ2-7; D is uncertain. Germline CDR1 MDHEN, CDR2 SYDVKM. With 5 bases removed from V and 5 bases from J, the gap between germline ends came to 7 bases. This CDR3 is built from 11 residues.

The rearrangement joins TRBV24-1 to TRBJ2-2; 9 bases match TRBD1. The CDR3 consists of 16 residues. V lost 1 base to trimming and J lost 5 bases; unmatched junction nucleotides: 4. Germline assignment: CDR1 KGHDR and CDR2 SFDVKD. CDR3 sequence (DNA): TGTGCCACCAGTGATTTTGTGACAGGGGGAACCGGGGAGCTGTTTTTT. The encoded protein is CATSDFVTGGTGELFF.

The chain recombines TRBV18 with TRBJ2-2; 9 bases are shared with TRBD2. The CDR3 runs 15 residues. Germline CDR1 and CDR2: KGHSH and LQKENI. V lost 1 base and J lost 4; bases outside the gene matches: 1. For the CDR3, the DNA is TGTGCCAGCTCACCACTAGCGGGAGTCACCGGGGAGCTGTTTTTT. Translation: CASSPLAGVTGELFF.

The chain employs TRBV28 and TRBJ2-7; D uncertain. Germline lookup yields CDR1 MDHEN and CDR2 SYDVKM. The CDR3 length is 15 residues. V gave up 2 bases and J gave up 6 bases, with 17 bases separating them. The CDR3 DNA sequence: TGTGCCAGCAGTTTAATCGGACCCCTGTCCACCGAGCAGTACTTC. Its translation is CASSLIGPLSTEQYF.

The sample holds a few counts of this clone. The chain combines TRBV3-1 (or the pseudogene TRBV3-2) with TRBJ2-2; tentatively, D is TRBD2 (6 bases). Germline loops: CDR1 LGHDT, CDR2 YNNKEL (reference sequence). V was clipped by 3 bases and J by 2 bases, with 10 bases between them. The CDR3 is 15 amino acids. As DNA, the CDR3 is TGTGCCAGCAGCCACCCGGGACTCAACACCGGGGAGCTGTTTTTT. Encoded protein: CASSHPGLNTGELFF.

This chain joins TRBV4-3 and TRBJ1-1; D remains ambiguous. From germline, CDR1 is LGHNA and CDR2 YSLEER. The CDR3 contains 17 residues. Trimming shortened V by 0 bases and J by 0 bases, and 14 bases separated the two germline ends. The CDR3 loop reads CASSQDHGPIMNTEAFF. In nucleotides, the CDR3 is TGCGCCAGCAGCCAAGATCACGGGCCTATCATGAACACTGAAGCTTTCTTT.